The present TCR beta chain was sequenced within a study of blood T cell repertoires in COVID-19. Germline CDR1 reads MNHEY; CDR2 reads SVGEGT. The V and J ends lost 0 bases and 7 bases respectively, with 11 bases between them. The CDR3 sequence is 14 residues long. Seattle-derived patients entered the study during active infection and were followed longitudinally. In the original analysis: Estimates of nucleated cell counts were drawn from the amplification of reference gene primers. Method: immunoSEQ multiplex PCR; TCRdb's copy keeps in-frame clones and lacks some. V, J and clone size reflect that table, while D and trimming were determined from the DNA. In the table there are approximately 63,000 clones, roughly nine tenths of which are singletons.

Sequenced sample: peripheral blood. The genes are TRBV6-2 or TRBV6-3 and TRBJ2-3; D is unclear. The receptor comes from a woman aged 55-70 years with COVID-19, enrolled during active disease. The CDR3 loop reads CASSYSRLRNTQYF. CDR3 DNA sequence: TGTGCCAGCAGTTACTCCCGACTTCGAAATACGCAGTATTTT.